These 28 T cell receptor beta chains originate from one sample sequenced in a study of blood T cell repertoires in COVID-19. The protocol was immunoSEQ multiplex PCR, while the TCRdb copy is restricted to in-frame clones and leaves out a portion. The data hold a few hundred thousand clones, with around 88% observed a single time. Sequencing used peripheral blood. These receptors came from a man at least 80 years old with acute or convalescent COVID-19.

The chain recombines TRBV19 with TRBJ2-4; possible D gene TRBD1, 6 bases. Germline CDR1 reads LNHDA; CDR2 reads SQIVND (reference sequence). This CDR3 is built from 14 residues. V dropped 5 bases and J dropped 0 bases, with 8 bases sitting between them. The DNA for the CDR3 is TGTGCCAGTAGTGAGACAGGAGCCAAAAACATTCAGTACTTC. Translating it yields CASSETGAKNIQYF.

This chain links TRBV28 with TRBJ1-1; D remains ambiguous. The CDR3 extends over 13 amino acids. The V end lost 2 bases, the J end lost 0 bases, and 4 bases lay between the germline ends. The germline V gene encodes CDR1 MDHEN and CDR2 SYDVKM. The CDR3 bases are TGTGCCAGCAGTTTACAGGTGAACACTGAAGCTTTCTTT. This translates into CASSLQVNTEAFF.

The chain uses TRBV9 and TRBJ1-1, with 8 nucleotides matching TRBD1. This CDR3 region has 13 residues. Unmatched junction bases numbered 5, after V lost 7 bases and J lost 3 bases. Germline values: CDR1 SGDLS, CDR2 YYNGEE. The CDR3 DNA reads as TGTGCCAGCGCACAGGGGGTTGACACTGAAGCTTTCTTT. This translates into CASAQGVDTEAFF.

The genes are TRBV2 and TRBJ2-7; 8 bases agree with TRBD1. V shed 4 bases, J shed 2 bases, and the junction held 4 bases outside the gene matches. This CDR3 has 14 amino acids. CDR1 is SNHLY and CDR2 is FYNNEI in the germline V gene. CDR3 amino acids: CASSGLQGAYEQYF. The CDR3 nucleotides are TGTGCCAGCAGTGGTTTACAGGGGGCCTACGAGCAGTACTTC.

The CDR3 spells CASSPTGEQYGYTF. As DNA, the CDR3 is TGTGCCAGCAGCCCGACAGGGGAGCAATATGGCTACACCTTC. The rearrangement uses TRBV6-4 and TRBJ1-2; 8 bases are a match to TRBD1. Trimming cost V 6 bases and J 5 bases; bases outside gene matches: 8. Germline V lookup: CDR1 MRHNA, CDR2 SNTAGT. This CDR3 is 14 amino acids long.

The chain is built from TRBV15 and TRBJ2-5, with a possible D match to TRBD2 (6 bases). Trimming left V 1 base short and J 2 bases short, with 11 bases between. CDR3 length equals 15 residues. Germline V gene sequence: CDR1 LNHNV, CDR2 YYDKDF (reference sequence). The CDR3 sequence is CATSRVAGTQETQYF. Written as DNA, the CDR3 is TGTGCCACCAGCAGAGTGGCAGGGACTCAAGAGACCCAGTACTTC.

Comment on this clone: This sample also contains other DNA sequences that code for the same CDR3. This chain uses TRBV7-9 with TRBJ1-1; D remains ambiguous. V shed 3 bases and J shed 1 base, with 6 bases lying between them. The CDR3 runs 13 residues. Germline V gene data show CDR1 as SEHNR and CDR2 as FQNEAQ (reference sequence). The CDR3 sequence: CASSFPGNTEAFF. CDR3 nucleotides: TGTGCCAGCAGCTTTCCAGGGAACACTGAAGCTTTCTTT.

The table lists this clone with a few counts. The chain has TRBV28 and TRBJ1-1; 11 nucleotides line up with TRBD1. V was pared by 6 bases and J by 5 bases, with 8 bases of the junction left unmatched. The CDR3 loop spans 15 amino acids. Germline-derived CDR1 and CDR2 are MDHEN and SYDVKM. In DNA form, the CDR3 reads TGTGCCAGCAGAGGGACAGGGGGAATGGAGACTGAAGCTTTCTTT. Protein sequence: CASRGTGGMETEAFF.

The rearrangement links TRBV7-9 to TRBJ1-4; D possibly corresponds to TRBD1 (6 bases). This CDR3 is built from 15 residues. The germline V gene encodes CDR1 SEHNR and CDR2 FQNEAQ (reference sequence). With 5 bases removed from V and 4 bases from J, the gap between germline ends came to 14 bases. The CDR3 loop is CASSAYRAINEKLFF. The CDR3 bases are TGTGCCAGCAGCGCCTACAGGGCTATTAATGAAAAACTGTTTTTT.

This rearrangement joins TRBV5-3 to TRBJ2-5, with D possibly TRBD2 on 5 matching bases. TRBV5-3 is noted as an ORF with a role that remains uncertain. V gave up 0 bases and J gave up 5 bases, with 14 bases separating them. This CDR3 spans 15 amino acids. The CDR3 sequence: CARSLGGASLETQYF. CDR3 nucleotide sequence: TGTGCCAGAAGCTTGGGGGGTGCTAGCCTGGAGACCCAGTACTTC.

This sequence joins TRBV2 and TRBJ1-5, with 7 bases aligning to TRBD1. The V and J ends lost 7 bases and 4 bases, in that order; junction bases with no gene match: 7. The germline gives CDR1 SNHLY, CDR2 FYNNEI. The CDR3 loop spans 14 amino acids. CDR3 loop: CASTLTGINQPQHF. Here the CDR3 DNA reads TGTGCCAGCACCCTGACAGGGATTAATCAGCCCCAGCATTTT.

The chain carries TRBV3-1 (or the pseudogene TRBV3-2) and TRBJ2-7; the match to TRBD1 covers 7 bases. Looked up from germline, CDR1 is LGHDT and CDR2 is YNNKEL (reference sequence). This CDR3 is built from 14 residues. The J segment lost 0 bases and the V segment lost 5 bases, leaving 4 bases of the junction unmatched. CDR3 sequence (DNA): TGTGCCAGCAGCGTAGGGGGCGGCTCCTACGAGCAGTACTTC. As protein: CASSVGGGSYEQYF.

This chain uses TRBV5-1 with TRBJ1-3, with D maybe TRBD1 (5 bases). Per the germline V gene, CDR1 is SGHRS and CDR2 is YFSETQ. Between the trimmed V and J ends, which lost 0 bases and 1 base, there was a span of 14 bases. There are 17 residues in the CDR3. DNA of the CDR3: TGCGCCAGCAGCTTGGATCTGCCAGGGAAATCTGGAAACACCATATATTTT. Translating it yields CASSLDLPGKSGNTIYF.

The chain's CDR3 is CASSDPGVGGYTF. The CDR3 DNA reads TGTGCCAGCAGTGATCCAGGGGTCGGGGGCTACACCTTC. The chain couples TRBV27 to TRBJ1-2; tentative D call: TRBD1 (6 bases). Germline V gene data show CDR1 as MNHEY and CDR2 as SMNVEV (reference sequence). CDR3 length: 13 amino acids. Trimming took off 5 bases at V and 8 bases at J, with 15 bases between the two ends.

Here the CDR3 DNA reads TGTGCCAGCAGCTTAGCGGGGGCAGCTCACAATGAGCAGTTCTTC. Translation gives CASSLAGAAHNEQFF. The J gene is TRBJ2-1, the V gene TRBV7-6, with TRBD1 as a possible D gene (6 bases). The CDR3 consists of 15 residues. Germline loops: CDR1 SGHVS, CDR2 FNYEAQ. Trimming removed 0 bases from V and 5 bases from J, with 11 bases in between.

In regard to this clone: Other DNA sequences in this sample translate to the same CDR3. The chain has TRBV5-6 and TRBJ1-2, with D hard to call. V dropped 5 bases and J dropped 2 bases, with 4 bases sitting between them. The CDR3 spans 11 residues. The germline CDR1 and CDR2 sequences are SGHDT and YYEEEE. The CDR3 coding sequence is TGTGCCAGCAGTCTGAACTATGGCTACACCTTC. Protein product: CASSLNYGYTF.

CDR3 DNA sequence: TGTGCCAGCTCTAGATCGGGGGTGGGAGATACGCAGTATTTT. This gives the protein CASSRSGVGDTQYF. The chain employs TRBV3-1 (or the pseudogene TRBV3-2) and TRBJ2-3; possible D gene TRBD2, 6 bases. The V end was cut by 8 bases, the J end by 5 bases, with 17 bases between. The CDR3 runs to 14 residues. Germline values: CDR1 LGHDT, CDR2 YNNKEL (reference sequence).

The chain links TRBV5-1 to TRBJ1-3; D unresolved. CDR1 is SGHRS and CDR2 is YFSETQ in the germline V gene. The CDR3 consists of 15 residues. V dropped 5 bases and J dropped 0 bases, with 12 bases sitting between them. In DNA form, the CDR3 reads TGCGCCAGCAGAGCTTCGATACCCTCTGGAAACACCATATATTTT. Translated, it gives CASRASIPSGNTIYF.

The rearrangement links TRBV6-5 to TRBJ1-5; the match to TRBD1 covers 7 bases. The CDR3 covers 14 residues. Germline lookup yields CDR1 MNHEY and CDR2 SVGAGI. V lost 6 bases and J lost 3; bases outside the gene matches: 5. This chain's CDR3 is CASRRDSHNQPQHF. CDR3 bases: TGTGCCAGCAGACGGGACAGTCACAATCAGCCCCAGCATTTT.

This sequence joins TRBV28 and TRBJ2-7; D is unclear. V was cut by 7 bases and J by 6 bases, with 10 bases left in between. The CDR3 is 11 amino acids. Germline assignment: CDR1 MDHEN and CDR2 SYDVKM. The CDR3 DNA reads TGTGCCAGCACTGCGAGGTCCGAGCAGTACTTC. Its translation: CASTARSEQYF.

The chain is built from TRBV6-5 and TRBJ1-5; D is unclear. V dropped 6 bases and J dropped 11 bases, with 20 bases sitting between them. The germline gives CDR1 MNHEY, CDR2 SVGAGI. This CDR3 has 14 amino acids. The CDR3 loop is CASRKKAASGSQHF. CDR3 DNA: TGTGCCAGCAGGAAGAAGGCCGCTTCGGGGTCCCAGCATTTT.

The chain uses TRBV2 and TRBJ1-2; D is uncertain. V lost 7 bases and J lost 6, with 12 bases in between. CDR1 and CDR2 from the germline V gene are SNHLY and FYNNEI. CDR3 length: 12 amino acids. The CDR3 sequence is CASTLYLHGYTF. Written as DNA, the CDR3 is TGTGCCAGCACATTATACCTACATGGCTACACCTTC. Full variable domain (missing parts from reference TRBV2 and TRBJ1-2): EPEVTQTPSHQVTQMGQEVILRCVPISNHLYFYWYRQILGQKVEFLVSFYNNEISEKSEIFDDQFSVERPDGSNFTLKIRSTKLEDSAMYFCASTLYLHGYTFGSGTRLTVV.

The chain uses TRBV6-5 and TRBJ1-1, with a tentative D call TRBD1 (5 bases). This CDR3 comprises 14 residues. CDR1 MNHEY and CDR2 SVGAGI come from the germline V gene. V was shortened by 11 bases and J by 2 bases, with 18 bases between the two germline ends. The chain's CDR3 is CAATGQGINTEAFF. CDR3 DNA sequence: TGTGCCGCCACTGGGCAGGGAATAAACACTGAAGCTTTCTTT.

CDR3 nucleotide sequence: TGTGCCACCAGCAGAGATCCCCAGGCATTCACTGAAGCTTTCTTT. This sequence encodes CATSRDPQAFTEAFF. The J gene is TRBJ1-1, the V gene TRBV15, with D uncertain. The germline V and J ends were trimmed by 0 bases and 4 bases, with 12 bases remaining between them. Per germline, CDR1 LNHNV and CDR2 YYDKDF (reference sequence). CDR3 length equals 15 residues.

The chain is built from TRBV7-2 and TRBJ2-2; no clear D gene. Germline V gene data show CDR1 as SGHTA and CDR2 as FQGNSA. The CDR3 covers 13 residues. V was cut by 4 bases and J by 5 bases, with 8 bases left in between. CDR3 nucleotide sequence: TGTGCCAGCAGCTCCCTGAGTACCGGGGAGCTGTTTTTT. Translating it yields CASSSLSTGELFF.

In this sample, this clone turned up a few times. V and J are TRBV6-2 or TRBV6-3 and TRBJ2-7, with 7 bases fitting TRBD1. This CDR3 spans 14 amino acids. CDR1 MNHEY and CDR2 SVGEGT come from the germline V gene. V was pared by 5 bases and J by 2 bases, with 6 bases of the junction left unmatched. CDR3 in DNA: TGTGCCAGCAGTCCCAGACAGGGCCCCTACGAGCAGTACTTC. Translated: CASSPRQGPYEQYF.

The genes are TRBV7-2 and TRBJ1-5; tentative D call: TRBD1 (5 bases). Per the germline V gene, CDR1 is SGHTA and CDR2 is FQGNSA. There are 15 residues in the CDR3. The V gene lost 1 base and the J gene lost 4 bases, with 11 bases spanning the gap. CDR3 bases: TGTGCCAGCAGCTTAGTTCCGGGGACTAATCAGCCCCAGCATTTT. Translated: CASSLVPGTNQPQHF.

The chain has TRBV28 and TRBJ1-2, with 7 bases matching TRBD1. There are 13 residues in the CDR3. The V gene end was trimmed by 6 bases and the J gene end by 6 bases; junction bases not matched to a gene: 7. CDR1 and CDR2 (germline): MDHEN, SYDVKM. The chain's CDR3 is CASSRDRWDGYTF. As DNA, the CDR3 is TGTGCCAGCAGCCGGGACAGATGGGATGGCTACACCTTC.